This T cell receptor (beta chain) was documented in a study of glioma-infiltrating T cells after dendritic cell vaccination. V dropped 1 base and J dropped 2 bases, with 16 bases sitting between them. Germline V gives CDR1 SGHNT, CDR2 YYREEE (reference sequence). This CDR3 contains 18 residues. Profiling relied on immunoSEQ multiplex PCR, and the TCRdb table lists in-frame clones only, not all of them. The table has tens of thousands of clones, approximately 81% seen once. Sequencing was performed on blood, taken before dendritic cell vaccination. The TCR originated in a human donor with glioblastoma. V usage is TRBV5-4 and J usage is TRBJ2-6, with a possible D match to TRBD2 (5 bases). CDR3 loop: CASSLTDGGSPGANVLTF. CDR3 DNA: TGTGCCAGCAGCTTGACGGACGGAGGCTCCCCTGGGGCCAACGTCCTGACTTTC.